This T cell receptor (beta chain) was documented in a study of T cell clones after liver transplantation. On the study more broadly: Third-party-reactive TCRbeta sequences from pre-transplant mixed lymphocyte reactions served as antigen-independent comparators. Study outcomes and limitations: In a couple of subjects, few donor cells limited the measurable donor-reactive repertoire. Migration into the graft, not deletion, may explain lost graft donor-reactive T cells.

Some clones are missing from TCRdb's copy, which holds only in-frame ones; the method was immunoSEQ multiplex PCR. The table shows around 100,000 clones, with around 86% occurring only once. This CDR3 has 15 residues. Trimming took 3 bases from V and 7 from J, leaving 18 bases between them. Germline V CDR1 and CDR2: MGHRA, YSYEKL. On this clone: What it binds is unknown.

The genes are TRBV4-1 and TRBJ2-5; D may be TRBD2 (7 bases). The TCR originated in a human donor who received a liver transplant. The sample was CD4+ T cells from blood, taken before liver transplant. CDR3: CASSQGGPLAGTQYF. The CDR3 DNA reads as TGCGCCAGCAGCCAGGGGGGGCCCCTGGCCGGGACCCAGTACTTC.